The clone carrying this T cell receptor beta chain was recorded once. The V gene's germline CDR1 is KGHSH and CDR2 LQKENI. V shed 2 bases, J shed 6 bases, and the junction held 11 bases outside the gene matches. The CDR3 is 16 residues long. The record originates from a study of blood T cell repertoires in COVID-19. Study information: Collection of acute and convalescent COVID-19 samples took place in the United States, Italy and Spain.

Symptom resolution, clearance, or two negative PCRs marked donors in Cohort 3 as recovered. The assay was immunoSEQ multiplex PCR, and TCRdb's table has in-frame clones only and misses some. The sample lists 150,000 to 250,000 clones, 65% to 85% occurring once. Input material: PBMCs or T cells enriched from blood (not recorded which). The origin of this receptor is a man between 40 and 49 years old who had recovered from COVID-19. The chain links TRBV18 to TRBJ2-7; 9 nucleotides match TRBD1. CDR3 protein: CASSPVAGTGFIEQYF. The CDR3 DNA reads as TGTGCCAGCTCACCAGTTGCCGGGACAGGGTTTATCGAGCAGTACTTC.